The 3 T cell receptor beta chains presented below share a single source sample, sequenced in a study of T cells in localized non-small cell lung cancer. Clones were read by immunoSEQ multiplex PCR, and TCRdb kept only the in-frame ones, dropping some. The table has 2,100 or so clones, approximately 18% seen once; the top ten hold 10% to 15%. The specimen comprised normal lung tissue next to the tumor, sampled before any cancer treatment. Source of these receptors: a male donor at least 60 years old with stage I non-small cell lung cancer.

This chain joins TRBV9 and TRBJ2-1; perhaps TRBD2 as D (5 bases). CDR3 length: 14 residues. Germline V lookup: CDR1 SGDLS, CDR2 YYNGEE. V was trimmed by 5 bases and J by 0 bases, leaving 9 bases between them. The CDR3 region is CASSWESSYNEQFF. The DNA of the CDR3 is TGTGCCAGCAGTTGGGAGAGCTCCTACAATGAGCAGTTCTTC.

The genes are TRBV19 and TRBJ2-1; 10 nucleotides agree with TRBD2. This CDR3 region has 15 residues. Germline V CDR1 and CDR2: LNHDA, SQIVND (reference sequence). After removal of 2 bases from V and 10 bases from J, the junction contained 8 bases not matched to a gene. CDR3 bases: TGTGCCAGTAGTATAATAACTAGCGGGGCGGGGGAGCAGTTCTTC. Its protein product is CASSIITSGAGEQFF.

This clone was counted many times. The J gene is TRBJ1-2, the V gene TRBV11-3; D is uncertain. Germline V gene lookup returns CDR1 SGHNT and CDR2 YENEEA. With 5 bases removed from V and 6 bases from J, the gap between germline ends came to 19 bases. The CDR3 is made up of 15 amino acids. CDR3 region: CASSPTPTDWNGYTF. CDR3 nucleotides: TGTGCCAGCAGCCCGACTCCTACGGACTGGAATGGCTACACCTTC.